This T cell receptor (beta chain) was sequenced in a study of low-dose radiotherapy and immunotherapy resistance in tumors. As for the study in general: Treatment consisted of nivolumab 240 mg every two weeks and ipilimumab 1 mg/kg every six weeks, given intravenously to patients. Oral aspirin 300 mg was taken by patients daily for four cycles from cycle 1 day 1.

The time point denotes: after trial treatment. Treatment described: LDRT plus nivolumab, ipilimumab, low-dose cyclophosphamide and aspirin (RACIN trial). Donors received nivolumab, ipilimumab, aspirin, low-dose cyclophosphamide and low-dose radiotherapy. Primers used for first-strand cDNA, a TRAV- and TRBV-specific set, covered both alpha and beta chains. TCRs were amplified for approximately 21 PCR cycles with a constant-region primer and V-primer adapter. Using its own MiXCR run on the reads, TCRdb lists one record per CDR3 protein. The sample has 65,000 to 85,000 distinct CDR3 sequences; less than 20% are singletons. Germline V gives CDR1 DFQATT, CDR2 SNEGSKA (reference sequence). V lost 4 bases to trimming and J lost 3 bases; unmatched junction nucleotides: 1. The CDR3 spans 14 residues.

The chain uses TRBV20-1 and TRBJ2-5; 14 positions agree with TRBD2. The material sequenced was PBMCs, taken after low-dose radiotherapy plus immunotherapy. The clonotype was recovered from a male donor with prostate cancer. CDR3: CSAKGLAGEETQYF. CDR3 nucleotides: TGCAGTGCTAAGGGACTAGCGGGAGAAGAGACCCAGTACTTC.